This passage covers 14 T cell receptor beta chains from one sample sequenced in a study of blood T cell repertoires in COVID-19. The protocol was immunoSEQ multiplex PCR, while the TCRdb copy is restricted to in-frame clones and leaves out a portion. This sample has some 100,000 clones, with about 82% found just once. The sample comprised peripheral blood. The source of these receptors is a human donor in a cohort sampled during active COVID-19.

The chain couples TRBV6-1 to TRBJ2-2, with 9 bases aligning to TRBD2. V was pared by 3 bases and J by 7 bases, with 6 bases of the junction left unmatched. This CDR3 is 15 amino acids long. The germline CDR1 and CDR2 sequences are MNHNS and SASEGT. CDR3: CASSEIAGVGGELFF. The CDR3 nucleotides are TGTGCCAGCAGTGAGATAGCGGGAGTAGGCGGGGAGCTGTTTTTT.

This clone was seen a single time. V and J are TRBV3-1 (or the pseudogene TRBV3-2) and TRBJ2-7, with 7 positions matching TRBD1. The germline V gene encodes CDR1 LGHDT and CDR2 YNNKEL (reference sequence). CDR3 length: 14 amino acids. After removal of 1 base from V and 2 bases from J, the junction contained 2 bases not matched to a gene. CDR3 DNA: TGTGCCAGCAGCCAAGGGGACAGAACCTACGAGCAGTACTTC. The encoded protein is CASSQGDRTYEQYF.

The J gene is TRBJ2-5, the V gene TRBV9; 8 nucleotides agree with TRBD1. Germline V gene lookup returns CDR1 SGDLS and CDR2 YYNGEE. The junction had 2 bases not matched to a gene; V was cut back by 3 bases and J by 1 base. The CDR3 covers 14 residues. The CDR3 is CASSGTGIQETQYF. The CDR3 bases are TGTGCCAGCAGCGGGACAGGGATCCAAGAGACCCAGTACTTC.

The rearrangement joins TRBV18 to TRBJ1-1; 7 positions agree with TRBD1. The ends lost 6 bases at V and 4 bases at J; junction bases unmatched: 8. This CDR3 is built from 14 residues. Germline V gene sequence: CDR1 KGHSH, CDR2 LQKENI. The CDR3 nucleotides are TGTGCCAGCTCCCCATTAGACAGGGCCACTGAAGCTTTCTTT. It specifies CASSPLDRATEAFF. Complete variable domain (other parts from reference TRBV18 and TRBJ1-1): NAGVMQNPRHLVRRRGQEARLRCSPMKGHSHVYWYRQLPEEGLKFMVYLQKENIIDESGMPKERFSAEFPKEGPSILRIQQVVRGDSAAYFCASSPLDRATEAFFGQGTRLTVV.

This clone was detected a few times. V usage is TRBV27 and J usage is TRBJ2-1; D is perhaps TRBD2 (7 bases). The CDR3 is 15 residues long. CDR1 is MNHEY, CDR2 SMNVEV, per germline (reference sequence). V was pared by 4 bases and J by 0 bases, with 10 bases between. The CDR3 DNA sequence: TGTGCCAGCAGTTACGGGGGGCCCTCCTACAATGAGCAGTTCTTC. The encoded protein is CASSYGGPSYNEQFF.

The chain recombines TRBV18 with TRBJ2-3; no definite D call. Germline V lookup: CDR1 KGHSH, CDR2 LQKENI. Trimming stripped 3 bases from V and 0 bases from J, with 10 bases between. The CDR3 sequence is 15 residues long. In nucleotides, the CDR3 is TGTGCCAGCTCACCCACCCGCACTAGCACAGATACGCAGTATTTT. Its protein product is CASSPTRTSTDTQYF.

This clone is a singleton in its sample. The genes are TRBV11-2 and TRBJ2-2; possible D gene TRBD1, 7 bases. The V end was cut by 4 bases, the J end by 4 bases, with 10 bases between. In germline, CDR1 is SGHAT, CDR2 FQNNGV. The CDR3 has 14 residues. CDR3 loop: CASSSQGGTGELFF. CDR3 DNA: TGTGCCAGCAGCTCCCAGGGGGGCACCGGGGAGCTGTTTTTT. The whole variable domain, remainder taken from reference TRBV11-2 and TRBJ2-2, is EAGVAQSPRYKIIEKRQSVAFWCNPISGHATLYWYQQILGQGPKLLIQFQNNGVVDDSQLPKDRFSAERLKGVDSTLKIQPAKLEDSAVYLCASSSQGGTGELFFGEGSRLTVL.

In its sample, this clone was seen once. The CDR3: CASSPDRDAEAFF. Here the CDR3 DNA reads TGTGCCAGTAGTCCGGACAGGGACGCCGAAGCTTTCTTT. V usage is TRBV19 and J usage is TRBJ1-1; the match to TRBD1 covers 8 bases. Germline trimming cut 5 bases from V and 8 bases from J; bases unmatched to any gene: 7. CDR1 and CDR2 from the germline V gene are LNHDA and SQIVND (reference sequence). The CDR3 covers 13 residues.

The CDR3 sequence: CASRETGGWNTEAFF. The CDR3 nucleotides read TGTGCCAGCAGGGAAACAGGGGGCTGGAACACTGAAGCTTTCTTT. The chain couples TRBV2 to TRBJ1-1, with TRBD1 matching 9 bases. CDR3 length: 15 amino acids. CDR1 and CDR2 (germline): SNHLY, FYNNEI. J gave up 1 base and V 6 bases, and 6 bases lay outside the gene matches.

J is TRBJ2-7 and V is TRBV19; D may be TRBD1 (6 bases). Germline-derived CDR1 and CDR2 are LNHDA and SQIVND (reference sequence). The CDR3 spans 11 residues. Trimming took off 6 bases at V and 6 bases at J, with 9 bases between the two ends. CDR3 sequence reads: CASSRGSEQYF. The CDR3 coding sequence is TGTGCCAGTAGCAGGGGAAGCGAGCAGTACTTC.

The genes are TRBV20-1 and TRBJ2-1; 12 bases map to TRBD2. The CDR3 totals 15 residues. Trimming at V came to 3 bases and at J to 4 bases, leaving 4 bases not matched to a gene. CDR1 is DFQATT, CDR2 SNEGSKA, per germline (reference sequence). Written as DNA, the CDR3 is TGCAGTGCTAGTTGGGGACTAGCGGGTTACAATGAGCAGTTCTTC. Amino acid sequence: CSASWGLAGYNEQFF.

This clone appeared a single time. The J gene is TRBJ2-5, the V gene TRBV5-8; TRBD2 is a possible D gene (6 bases). The V gene lost 4 bases and the J gene lost 4 bases, with 11 bases spanning the gap. Looked up from germline, CDR1 is SGHTS and CDR2 is YDEGEE. The CDR3 covers 13 residues. CDR3 protein: CASSPVGGETQYF. Here the CDR3 DNA reads TGTGCCAGCAGCCCGGTCGGGGGAGAGACCCAGTACTTC.

The chain joins TRBV4-3 to TRBJ2-2; 8 bases agree with TRBD2. Per the germline V gene, CDR1 is LGHNA and CDR2 is YSLEER. After removal of 4 bases from V and 4 bases from J, the junction contained 5 bases not matched to a gene. This CDR3 region has 15 residues. CDR3 loop: CASSPGGGVTGELFF. CDR3 DNA: TGCGCCAGCAGCCCCGGGGGGGGTGTCACCGGGGAGCTGTTTTTT.

This chain joins TRBV7-2 and TRBJ2-1; 11 bases fit TRBD2. The length of the CDR3 is 16 residues. V dropped 5 bases and J dropped 5; count of bases not matched to a gene: 8. The germline CDR1 and CDR2 sequences are SGHTA and FQGNSA. The CDR3: CASSIALAGGHNEQFF. In DNA, the CDR3 is TGTGCCAGCAGCATCGCCCTAGCGGGGGGCCACAATGAGCAGTTCTTC.